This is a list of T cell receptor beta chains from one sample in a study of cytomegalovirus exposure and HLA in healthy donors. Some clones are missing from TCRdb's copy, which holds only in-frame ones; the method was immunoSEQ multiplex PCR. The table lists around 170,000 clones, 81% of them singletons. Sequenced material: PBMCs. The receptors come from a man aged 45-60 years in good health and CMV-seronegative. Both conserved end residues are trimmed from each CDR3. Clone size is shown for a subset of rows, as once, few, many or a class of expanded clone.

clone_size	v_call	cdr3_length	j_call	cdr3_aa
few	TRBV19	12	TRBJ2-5	ASDPGQGRETQY
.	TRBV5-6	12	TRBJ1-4	ASSLEGRSEKLF
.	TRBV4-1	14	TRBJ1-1	ASSQYGREVHTEAF
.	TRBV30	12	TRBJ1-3	AWSGHFSGNTIY
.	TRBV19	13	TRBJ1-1	ATRAGTGGMAEAF
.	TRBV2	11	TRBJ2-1	ASSGGRDNEQF
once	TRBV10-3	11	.	AIRQGQGNEQY
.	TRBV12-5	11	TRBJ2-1	ASGLAQRNEQF
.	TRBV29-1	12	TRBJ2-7	SVPKGQGNREQY
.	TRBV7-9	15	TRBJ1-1	ASSFGPGAGRATEAF
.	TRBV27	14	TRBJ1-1	ASSLDRGTTGAEAF
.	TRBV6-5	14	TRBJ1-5	ASSYGPAGRNQPQH
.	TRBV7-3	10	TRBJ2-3	ASSPNTDTQY
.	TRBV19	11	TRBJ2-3	ASGPGLKDTQY
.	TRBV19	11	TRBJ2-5	ASRKQGYETQY
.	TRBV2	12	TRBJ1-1	ASTRGGENTEAF
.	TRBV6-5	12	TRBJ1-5	ASSLQGYSQPQH
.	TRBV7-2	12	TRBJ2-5	ASSRDRAQETQY
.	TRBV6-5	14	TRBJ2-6	ASSFQGWQGANVLT
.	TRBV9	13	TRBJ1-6	ASSVEDRPNSPLH
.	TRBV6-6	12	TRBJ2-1	AGSPQGPYNEQF
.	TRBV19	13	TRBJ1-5	ASSTRDRVGQPQH
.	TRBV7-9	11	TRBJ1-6	ASSLPFNSPLH
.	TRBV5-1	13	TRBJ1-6	ASSLRDSSDSPLH
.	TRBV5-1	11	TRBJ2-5	ASSTSVGETQY
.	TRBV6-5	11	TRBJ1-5	ASMGDSYQPQH